This TCR beta chain stems from a study of blood T cells in healthy people across ages. Study-level points and caveats: Relative to aged donors, long-lived donors carried more naive CD4+ cells and displayed higher diversity. With naive T cell percentage, TCR beta diversity showed a strong correlation.

V was pared by 1 base and J by 2 bases, with 17 bases between. Germline CDR1 reads SGHTA; CDR2 reads FQGNSA. The CDR3 length is 17 residues. This clonotype was seen ten or more times. Its antigen is undetermined. Peripheral blood was drawn, around 9.3 milliliters per donor. Isolated per sample were at least 6.5 million PBMCs. Then a second PCR, running roughly 6 to 12 cycles, was carried out with a sample-barcoded 5' primer and a J-beta primer mix. TCRdb reanalysed the 5' RACE reads using MiXCR and keeps one entry per CDR3 protein. The sample lists approximately 810,000 distinct CDR3 sequences; roughly 26% were seen once.

The rearrangement links TRBV7-2 to TRBJ1-2, with D perhaps TRBD1 (5 bases). Sequencing was carried out using blood. The clonotype originates from a woman older than 75 in good health. CDR3 region: CASSLDKSEGLNYGYTF. The CDR3, as DNA: TGTGCCAGCAGCTTAGACAAGTCAGAGGGGTTAAACTATGGCTACACCTTC. The full variable domain, its missing parts supplied by reference TRBV7-2 and TRBJ1-2, is GAGVSQSPSNKVTEKGKDVELRCDPISGHTALYWYRQSLGQGLEFLIYFQGNSAPDKSGLPSDRFSAERTGGSVSTLTIQRTQQEDSAVYLCASSLDKSEGLNYGYTFGSGTRLTVV.